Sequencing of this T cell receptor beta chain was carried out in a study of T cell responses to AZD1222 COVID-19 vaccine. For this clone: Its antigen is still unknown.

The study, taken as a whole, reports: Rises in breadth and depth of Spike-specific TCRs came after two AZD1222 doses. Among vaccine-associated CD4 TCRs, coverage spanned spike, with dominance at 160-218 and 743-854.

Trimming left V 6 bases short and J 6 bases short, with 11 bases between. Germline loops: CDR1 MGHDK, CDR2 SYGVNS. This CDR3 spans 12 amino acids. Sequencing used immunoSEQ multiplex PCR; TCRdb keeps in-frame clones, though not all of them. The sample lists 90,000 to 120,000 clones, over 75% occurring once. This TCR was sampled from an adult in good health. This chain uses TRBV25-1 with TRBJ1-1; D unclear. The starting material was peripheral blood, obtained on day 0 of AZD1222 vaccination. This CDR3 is CASRQQAAEAFF. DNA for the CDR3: TGTGCCAGCAGACAGCAGGCCGCTGAAGCTTTCTTT.